Presented here are 30 T cell receptor beta chains from one specimen sequenced in a study of blood T cells in healthy people across ages. Through a sample-barcoded 5' primer and a J-beta primer mix, a second PCR was run for roughly 6 to 12 cycles. TCRdb re-called the 5' RACE reads through MiXCR, storing one row per CDR3 protein. The sample consists of some 1,500,000 distinct CDR3 sequences, approximately 43% of them appearing once. The sequencing sample was made of blood. The receptors were gathered from a woman aged 18-29 years in good health.

This clonotype was seen a handful of times. V is TRBV11-2 and J is TRBJ1-5, with 7 bases fitting TRBD1. V was pared by 5 bases and J by 3 bases, with 7 bases of the junction left unmatched. CDR3 length equals 15 residues. Germline V gene data show CDR1 as SGHAT and CDR2 as FQNNGV. CDR3 nucleotides: TGTGCCAGCAGCCCGACAGGGAACAACAATCAGCCCCAGCATTTT. As protein: CASSPTGNNNQPQHF.

The gene calls are TRBV7-9 and TRBJ2-2; D possibly uses TRBD1 or TRBD2 (6 bases each). This CDR3 is 16 amino acids long. With 2 bases removed from V and 4 bases from J, the gap between germline ends came to 14 bases. Per germline, CDR1 SEHNR and CDR2 FQNEAQ (reference sequence). The DNA for the CDR3 is TGTGCCAGCAGCTTATGGGGGGCTCATATCACCGGGGAGCTGTTTTTT. Its protein is CASSLWGAHITGELFF.

This clonotype was observed a few times. The chain couples TRBV6-5 to TRBJ2-1; 9 nucleotides agree with TRBD1. Germline V CDR1 and CDR2: MNHEY, SVGAGI. Trimming removed 2 bases from V and 0 bases from J; junction bases left unmatched: 2. The CDR3 is 16 residues long. The CDR3 nucleotides read TGTGCCAGCAGTTACACGGGACAGGGCTCCTACAATGAGCAGTTCTTC. Its translation is CASSYTGQGSYNEQFF.

This clonotype is a singleton in its sample. The chain employs TRBV11-2 and TRBJ2-3; D remains unclear. CDR3 length: 14 amino acids. The V end lost 3 bases, the J end lost 3 bases, and 10 bases lay between the germline ends. CDR1 and CDR2 (germline): SGHAT, FQNNGV. This CDR3 reads CASSFLLDTDTQYF. In nucleotides, the CDR3 is TGTGCCAGCAGCTTCCTACTCGATACAGATACGCAGTATTTT.

The chain uses TRBV20-1 and TRBJ2-7; 7 bases are a match to TRBD1. This CDR3 region has 16 residues. Germline V lookup: CDR1 DFQATT, CDR2 SNEGSKA (reference sequence). The V gene end was trimmed by 3 bases and the J gene end by 3 bases; junction bases not matched to a gene: 14. Here the CDR3 reads CSASPTTGTALYEQYF. The CDR3 nucleotides read TGCAGTGCTAGCCCGACAACCGGGACAGCCCTCTACGAGCAGTACTTC.

The rearrangement joins TRBV6-2 or TRBV6-3 to TRBJ2-7; a weak D match, TRBD2 (5 bases). The V and J ends lost 7 bases and 1 base respectively, with 20 bases between them. The CDR3 loop spans 16 amino acids. Germline loops: CDR1 MNHEY, CDR2 SVGEGT. CDR3 in amino acids: CASTQLEETSSYEQYF. DNA of the CDR3: TGTGCCAGCACCCAACTAGAAGAGACTTCTTCCTACGAGCAGTACTTC.

The J gene is TRBJ1-5, the V gene TRBV6-2 or TRBV6-3; a possible D gene is TRBD1 (5 bases). The germline V gene has CDR1 MNHEY and CDR2 SVGEGT. The CDR3 extends over 14 amino acids. Trimming took 2 bases from V and 7 from J, leaving 12 bases between them. The CDR3 sequence is CASSYGGAIQPQHF. Written as DNA, the CDR3 is TGTGCCAGCAGTTACGGAGGGGCAATCCAGCCCCAGCATTTT.

This clonotype was observed a handful of times. The chain joins TRBV7-9 to TRBJ2-5, with no clear D. Germline values: CDR1 SEHNR, CDR2 FQNEAQ (reference sequence). The CDR3 runs 13 residues. V dropped 8 bases and J dropped 4 bases, with 14 bases sitting between them. The CDR3 DNA sequence: TGTGCCAGCTCGGTCATGTCGGGAGAGACCCAGTACTTC. Translated, it gives CASSVMSGETQYF.

In its sample, this clonotype was seen once. The chain is built from TRBV20-1 and TRBJ2-1; 8 bases are shared with TRBD2. TRBJ2-7 matches the DNA end more closely, so the J call is doubtful. This CDR3 comprises 16 residues. CDR1 and CDR2 from the germline V gene are DFQATT and SNEGSKA (reference sequence). The CDR3 loop reads CSASPLAGLTYNEQYF. CDR3 bases: TGCAGTGCTTCCCCCTTAGCGGGATTAACCTACAATGAGCAGTACTTC.

Turning to this clonotype: Mismatch with germline at one junction end may stem from a read error. The gene calls are TRBV6-5 and TRBJ2-6, with D perhaps TRBD1 (5 bases). The CDR3 sequence is 15 residues long. Germline V gene data show CDR1 as MNHEY and CDR2 as SVGAGI. The DNA of the CDR3 is TGTGCCAGCAGTCTGGGGCTTCCTGGGGCCAACGCCCTGACTTTC. Its protein product is CASSLGLPGANALTF.

The J gene is TRBJ2-5, the V gene TRBV12-3 or TRBV12-4; weak D call: TRBD1 (5 bases). The DNA matches TRBJ2-1 better at its end, which makes the J call doubtful. This CDR3 comprises 15 residues. This CDR3 is CASSSQGLAQETQFF. As DNA, the CDR3 is TGTGCCAGCAGTTCCCAGGGTTTGGCGCAAGAGACCCAGTTCTTC.

V usage is TRBV4-2 and J usage is TRBJ2-7; D remains ambiguous. V shed 0 bases and J shed 0 bases, with 9 bases lying between them. CDR3 length equals 15 residues. Germline CDR1 LGHNA, CDR2 YNFKEQ. The CDR3 loop reads CASSQEPISSYEQYF. The CDR3 region has the DNA TGTGCCAGCAGCCAAGAACCCATTAGCTCCTACGAGCAGTACTTC.

The chain employs TRBV28 and TRBJ2-1; either TRBD1 or TRBD2 may supply D (6 bases each). The CDR3 covers 14 residues. Germline CDR1 and CDR2: MDHEN and SYDVKM. The ends were cut back, 5 bases at V and 9 bases at J, with 17 bases in the middle. This chain's CDR3 is CASSAPGAVIEQFF. As DNA, the CDR3 is TGTGCCAGCAGTGCACCGGGGGCGGTGATTGAGCAGTTCTTC.

The chain is built from TRBV28 and TRBJ1-6, with 7 nucleotides matching TRBD1. J was trimmed by 4 bases and V by 4 bases; bases with no gene match: 4. The CDR3 sequence is 15 residues long. Germline V gene sequence: CDR1 MDHEN, CDR2 SYDVKM. The CDR3: CASSSAGGYNSPLHF. DNA of the CDR3: TGTGCCAGCAGTTCAGCAGGGGGATATAATTCACCCCTCCACTTT.

The chain links TRBV5-1 to TRBJ2-3; D remains ambiguous. V shed 3 bases and J shed 2 bases, with 10 bases lying between them. The CDR3 sequence is 14 residues long. Germline lookup yields CDR1 SGHRS and CDR2 YFSETQ. CDR3 bases: TGCGCCAGCAGCTCGGACCATTACACAGATACGCAGTATTTT. Protein product: CASSSDHYTDTQYF. The full variable domain, with the rest looked up from reference TRBV5-1 and TRBJ2-3, is KAGVTQTPRYLIKTRGQQVTLSCSPISGHRSVSWYQQTPGQGLQFLFEYFSETQRNKGNFPGRFSGRQFSNSRSEMNVSTLELGDSALYLCASSSDHYTDTQYFGPGTRLTVL.

This clonotype was counted a few times. The gene calls are TRBV7-6 and TRBJ2-1; D may match TRBD1 or TRBD2 (5 bases each). Trimming removed 3 bases from V and 5 bases from J, with 17 bases in between. The germline V gene has CDR1 SGHVS and CDR2 FNYEAQ. The CDR3 totals 16 residues. The CDR3 sequence: CASSFFLGRDHNEQFF. The DNA for the CDR3 is TGTGCCAGCAGCTTTTTTCTGGGCAGGGACCACAATGAGCAGTTCTTC.

The chain couples TRBV6-2 or TRBV6-3 to TRBJ2-1; D unclear. V lost 5 bases to trimming and J lost 7 bases, with 12 bases between them. The CDR3 consists of 13 residues. Germline loops: CDR1 MNHEY, CDR2 SVGEGT. The CDR3 DNA reads as TGTGCCAGCAGTACCCCGCCCGGGAATGAGCAGTTCTTC. This sequence encodes CASSTPPGNEQFF.

The chain couples TRBV7-6 to TRBJ1-5, with D possibly TRBD1 on 5 matching bases. The CDR3 is 15 residues long. Germline V gene data show CDR1 as SGHVS and CDR2 as FNYEAQ. Between the trimmed V and J ends, which lost 5 bases and 0 bases, there was a span of 11 bases. The CDR3 region is CASSPGANSNQPQHF. In DNA form, the CDR3 reads TGTGCCAGCAGCCCTGGGGCGAATAGCAATCAGCCCCAGCATTTT.

This chain uses TRBV7-2 with TRBJ2-3; D may match TRBD1 or TRBD2 (6 bases each). The CDR3 covers 16 residues. Trimming left V 2 bases short and J 2 bases short, with 14 bases between. From germline, CDR1 is SGHTA and CDR2 FQGNSA. In DNA, the CDR3 is TGTGCCAGCAGCTTAAGCTTAGGGGGGCCCACAGATACGCAGTATTTT. This gives the protein CASSLSLGGPTDTQYF.

Regarding this clonotype: At one end, the junction sequence differs from germline, possibly due to a read error. The V gene is TRBV9, the J gene TRBJ1-1, with unresolved D. The CDR3 is 14 amino acids. Germline V lookup: CDR1 SGDLS, CDR2 YYNGEE. The CDR3 DNA reads as TGTGCCAGCAGCGAAGGCGGGCAGAACACTGAAGCTTCCTTT. Its translation: CASSEGGQNTEASF.

In its sample, this clonotype was seen a few times. The chain joins TRBV20-1 to TRBJ1-5; D perhaps matches TRBD1 (5 bases). Germline V CDR1 and CDR2: DFQATT, SNEGSKA (reference sequence). The CDR3 runs 15 residues. The ends were cut back, 5 bases at V and 6 bases at J, with 20 bases in the middle. The CDR3 region is CSAATQRGLGQPQHF. CDR3 nucleotide sequence: TGCAGTGCTGCTACTCAAAGGGGTTTGGGTCAGCCCCAGCATTTT.

As for this clonotype: The germline gene is not matched at one end of the junction; a read error may be the cause. The gene calls are TRBV4-3 and TRBJ1-1, with no clear D. CDR1 is LGHNA and CDR2 is YSLEER in the germline V gene. The CDR3 has 13 amino acids. The CDR3 loop reads CASSQGRPTEVFF. In nucleotides, the CDR3 is TGCGCCAGCAGCCAAGGACGGCCCACTGAAGTTTTCTTT.

CDR3 residues: CSATGTKSSYEQYF. CDR3 nucleotide sequence: TGCAGTGCAACCGGGACTAAGAGCTCCTACGAGCAGTACTTC. V usage is TRBV20-1 and J usage is TRBJ2-7; TRBD2 matches at 7 bases. V shed 6 bases, J shed 0 bases, and the junction held 8 bases outside the gene matches. There are 14 residues in the CDR3. The germline V gene encodes CDR1 DFQATT and CDR2 SNEGSKA (reference sequence).

This clonotype turned up a few times. This chain joins TRBV7-8 and TRBJ2-3; TRBD2 is a possible D gene (6 bases). CDR3 size: 16 residues. V lost 1 base and J 2 bases, leaving 13 bases between the germline ends. The germline V gene encodes CDR1 SGHVS and CDR2 FQNEAQ. The CDR3 DNA follows: TGTGCCAGCAGCTTAGTTGGGGGAGGCCTCACAGATACGCAGTATTTT. Encoded protein: CASSLVGGGLTDTQYF.

The table lists this clonotype with a few counts. This chain joins TRBV6-5 and TRBJ1-2; D gene uncertain. Germline CDR1 reads MNHEY; CDR2 reads SVGAGI. CDR3 length: 13 residues. The V gene lost 6 bases and the J gene lost 4 bases, with 12 bases spanning the gap. CDR3: CASRTGGVYGYTF. The DNA for the CDR3 is TGTGCCAGCAGAACTGGAGGCGTCTATGGCTACACCTTC.

Only a few counts were recorded for this clonotype. V and J are TRBV4-1 and TRBJ2-3; D possibly corresponds to TRBD2 (5 bases). Between the trimmed V and J ends, which lost 4 bases and 2 bases, there was a span of 19 bases. CDR1 MGHRA and CDR2 YSYEKL come from the germline V gene. The CDR3 consists of 17 residues. DNA of the CDR3: TGCGCCAGCAGCCCCTCCTGGGCCAGCGGATACACAGATACGCAGTATTTT. This sequence encodes CASSPSWASGYTDTQYF.

The chain combines TRBV29-1 with TRBJ2-5, with 10 bases aligning to TRBD2. J was trimmed by 5 bases and V by 3 bases; bases with no gene match: 6. CDR1 SQVTM and CDR2 ANQGSEA come from the germline V gene. There are 14 residues in the CDR3. The DNA for the CDR3 is TGCAGCGTTGAGCTAGCGGGGGTCTCGGAGACCCAGTACTTC. The encoded protein is CSVELAGVSETQYF.

The chain joins TRBV6-1 to TRBJ2-1; D is possibly TRBD1 (5 bases). Germline CDR1 MNHNS, CDR2 SASEGT. The CDR3 is 13 residues long. V was shortened by 7 bases and J by 5 bases, with 12 bases between the two germline ends. The CDR3: CASTKTRDNEQFF. Here the CDR3 DNA reads TGTGCCAGCACCAAAACCAGGGACAATGAGCAGTTCTTC.

This clonotype was counted a few times. The rearrangement joins TRBV20-1 to TRBJ2-3, with TRBD2 identical over 15 bases. V gave up 5 bases and J gave up 4 bases; unmatched junction bases: 4. CDR3 length: 15 amino acids. Germline assignment: CDR1 DFQATT and CDR2 SNEGSKA (reference sequence). The CDR3: CSAAGTSGGPDTQYF. The CDR3 nucleotides read TGCAGTGCTGCCGGGACTAGCGGGGGGCCAGATACGCAGTATTTT.

This clonotype was seen a handful of times. V is TRBV12-3 or TRBV12-4 and J is TRBJ2-4; the match to TRBD1 covers 9 bases. Trimming removed 5 bases from V and 8 bases from J; junction bases left unmatched: 7. The CDR3 totals 14 residues. CDR3 in amino acids: CASSPGQGRDIQYF. In DNA, the CDR3 is TGTGCCAGCAGTCCCGGACAGGGGCGGGACATTCAGTACTTC.